This record covers a single T cell receptor (beta chain). As yet, its antigen is unknown. Trimming shortened V by 2 bases and J by 2 bases, and 7 bases separated the two germline ends. Per the germline V gene, CDR1 is KGHSH and CDR2 is LQKENI. CDR3 length equals 14 residues. These data are taken from a study of T cell responses to AZD1222 COVID-19 vaccine. The wider study: Second-dose intervals near 4 or 12 weeks were combined. Study observations and caveats: Reports indicate that nearly half of spike-specific TCRs are directed at unmutated variant regions. Increased Spike-specific TCR breadth and depth were observed after two AZD1222 doses. Donors skewed white British and female; clonal diversity was possibly underestimated.

Some clones are missing from TCRdb's copy, which holds only in-frame ones; the method was immunoSEQ multiplex PCR. This table holds about 94,000 clones, nearly 90% found once. The V gene is TRBV18, the J gene TRBJ1-3; D is possibly TRBD1 (5 bases). The TCR comes from an adult in good health. The sample was peripheral blood, taken on day 0 of AZD1222 vaccination. The CDR3: CASSPAGPGNTIYF. The CDR3 coding sequence is TGTGCCAGCTCACCAGCAGGGCCTGGAAACACCATATATTTT.